One T cell receptor (beta chain) is described in this entry. Germline V gene sequence: CDR1 SGHDT, CDR2 YYEEEE. The CDR3 runs to 16 residues. Losses at the gene ends were 4 bases for V and 6 bases for J; bases not matched to a gene: 12. This sample was taken from a study of blood T cell repertoires in COVID-19. Overall study context: Sites in the United States, Italy and Spain provided acute and convalescent COVID-19 samples. From T cells, B-cell-depleted T cells, or PBMCs came the material, which was cDNA or gDNA.

Sequencing was performed with immunoSEQ multiplex PCR; in TCRdb, only in-frame clones are kept and a portion is missing. The sample records 50,000 to 80,000 clones, about 88% being singletons. The rearrangement uses TRBV5-6 and TRBJ1-2; 10 nucleotides align to TRBD1. This sequence was found in a woman aged 60 to 75 with COVID-19, enrolled during active disease. Sequenced material: peripheral blood. CDR3 region: CASSGTGVLGGDGYTF. The CDR3, as DNA: TGTGCCAGCAGCGGGACAGGGGTATTGGGAGGTGATGGCTACACCTTC.